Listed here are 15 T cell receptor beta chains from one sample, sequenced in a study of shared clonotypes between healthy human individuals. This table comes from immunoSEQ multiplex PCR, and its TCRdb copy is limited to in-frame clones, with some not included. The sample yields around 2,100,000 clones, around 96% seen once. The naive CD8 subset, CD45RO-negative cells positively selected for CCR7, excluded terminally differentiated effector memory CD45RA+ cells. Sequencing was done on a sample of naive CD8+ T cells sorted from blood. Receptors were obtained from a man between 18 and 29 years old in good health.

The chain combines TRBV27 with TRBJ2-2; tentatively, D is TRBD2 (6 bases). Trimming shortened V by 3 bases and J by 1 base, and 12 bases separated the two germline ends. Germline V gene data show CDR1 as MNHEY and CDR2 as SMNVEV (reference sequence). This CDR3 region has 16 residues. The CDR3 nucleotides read TGTGCCAGCAGTTTGTTGGGGGGTGGGAACACCGGGGAGCTGTTTTTT. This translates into CASSLLGGGNTGELFF.

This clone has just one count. The CDR3 here is CASNQGQFIYTF. The CDR3 coding sequence is TGTGCCAGCAACCAGGGACAGTTCATCTACACCTTC. V and J are TRBV28 and TRBJ1-2, with 7 bases fitting TRBD1. From germline, CDR1 is MDHEN and CDR2 SYDVKM. The CDR3 runs to 12 residues. The junction had 9 bases not matched to a gene; V was cut back by 7 bases and J by 10 bases.

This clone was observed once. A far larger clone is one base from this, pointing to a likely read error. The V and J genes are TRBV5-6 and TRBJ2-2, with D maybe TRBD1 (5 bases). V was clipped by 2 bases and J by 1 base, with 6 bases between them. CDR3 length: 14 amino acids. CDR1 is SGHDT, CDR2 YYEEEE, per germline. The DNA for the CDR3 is TGTGCCAGCAGCTTTCAGGGGAACACCGGGGAGCTGTTTTTT. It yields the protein CASSFQGNTGELFF.

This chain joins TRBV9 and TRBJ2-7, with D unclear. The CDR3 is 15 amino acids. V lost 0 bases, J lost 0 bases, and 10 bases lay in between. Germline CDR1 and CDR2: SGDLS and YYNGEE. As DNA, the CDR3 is TGTGCCAGCAGCGTAGGGAGTGACGGCTCCTACGAGCAGTACTTC. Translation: CASSVGSDGSYEQYF.

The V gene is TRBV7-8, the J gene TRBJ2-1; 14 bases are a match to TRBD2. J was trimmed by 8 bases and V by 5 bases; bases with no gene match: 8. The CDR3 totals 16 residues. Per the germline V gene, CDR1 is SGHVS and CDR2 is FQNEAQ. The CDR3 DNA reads TGTGCCAGCAGCCCGCGACTAGCGGGAGGGCCCCATGAGCAGTTCTTC. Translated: CASSPRLAGGPHEQFF.

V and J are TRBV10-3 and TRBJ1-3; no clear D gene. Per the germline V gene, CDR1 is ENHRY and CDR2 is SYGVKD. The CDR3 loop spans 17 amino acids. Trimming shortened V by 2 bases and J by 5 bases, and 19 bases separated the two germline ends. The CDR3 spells CAISESLGQKLRNTIYF. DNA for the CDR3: TGTGCCATCAGTGAGAGTCTCGGGCAGAAACTCAGAAACACCATATATTTT.

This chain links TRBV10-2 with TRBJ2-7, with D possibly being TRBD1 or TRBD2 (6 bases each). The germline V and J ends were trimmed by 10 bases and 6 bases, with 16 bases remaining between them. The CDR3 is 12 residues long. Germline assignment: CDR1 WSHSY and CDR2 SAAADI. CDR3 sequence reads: CATLGGGREQYF. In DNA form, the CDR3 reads TGCGCCACCCTGGGGGGCGGGCGCGAGCAGTACTTC.

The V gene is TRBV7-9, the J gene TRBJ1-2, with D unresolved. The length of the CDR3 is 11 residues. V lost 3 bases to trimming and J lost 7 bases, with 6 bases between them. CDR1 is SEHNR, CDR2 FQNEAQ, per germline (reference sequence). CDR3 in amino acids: CASSFAGGYTF. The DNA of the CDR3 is TGTGCCAGCAGCTTTGCAGGTGGCTACACCTTC.

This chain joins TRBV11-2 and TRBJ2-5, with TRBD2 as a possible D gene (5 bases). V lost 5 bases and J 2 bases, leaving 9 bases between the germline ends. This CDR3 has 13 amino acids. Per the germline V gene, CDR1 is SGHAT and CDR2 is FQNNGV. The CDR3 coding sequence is TGTGCCAGCAGCCCACTAGAACAAGAGACCCAGTACTTC. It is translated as CASSPLEQETQYF.

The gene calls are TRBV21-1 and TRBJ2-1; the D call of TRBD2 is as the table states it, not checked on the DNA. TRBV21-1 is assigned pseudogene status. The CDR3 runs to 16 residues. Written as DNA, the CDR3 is TGTGCCAGCAGCAAGGGGACTAGCCCCCGCCCCAATGAGCAGTTCTTC. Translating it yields CASSKGTSPRPNEQFF.

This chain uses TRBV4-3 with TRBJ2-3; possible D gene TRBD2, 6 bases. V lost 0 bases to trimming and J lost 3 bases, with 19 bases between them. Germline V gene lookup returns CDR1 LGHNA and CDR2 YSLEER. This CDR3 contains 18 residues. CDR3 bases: TGCGCCAGCAGCCAAGATATTGAGGACTACCGGGGGACAGATACGCAGTATTTT. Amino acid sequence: CASSQDIEDYRGTDTQYF.

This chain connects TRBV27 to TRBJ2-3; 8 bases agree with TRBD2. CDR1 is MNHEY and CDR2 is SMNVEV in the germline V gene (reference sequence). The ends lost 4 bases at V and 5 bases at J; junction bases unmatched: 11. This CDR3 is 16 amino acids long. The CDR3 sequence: CASSSGGALDIDTQYF. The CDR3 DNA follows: TGTGCCAGCAGTTCGGGGGGGGCCCTGGACATAGATACGCAGTATTTT.

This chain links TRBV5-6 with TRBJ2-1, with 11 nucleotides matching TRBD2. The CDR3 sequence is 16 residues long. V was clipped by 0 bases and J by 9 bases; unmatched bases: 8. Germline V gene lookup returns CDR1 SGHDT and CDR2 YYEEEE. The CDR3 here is CASSLGASGRQVEQFF. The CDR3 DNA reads TGTGCCAGCAGCTTGGGCGCTAGCGGGAGGCAAGTTGAGCAGTTCTTC.

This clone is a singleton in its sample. The CDR3 protein is CASSQDMGLLYEQYF. CDR3 in DNA: TGCGCCAGCAGCCAAGATATGGGACTACTGTACGAGCAGTACTTC. V gene TRBV4-3 combines with J gene TRBJ2-7; 7 bases line up with TRBD2. The J segment lost 4 bases and the V segment lost 0 bases, leaving 6 bases of the junction unmatched. This CDR3 region has 15 residues. CDR1 and CDR2 (germline): LGHNA, YSLEER.

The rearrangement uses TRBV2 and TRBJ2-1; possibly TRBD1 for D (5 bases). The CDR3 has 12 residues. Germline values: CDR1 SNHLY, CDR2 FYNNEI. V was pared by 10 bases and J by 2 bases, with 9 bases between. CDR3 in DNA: TGTGCCACCCTGGACACCTACAATGAGCAGTTCTTC. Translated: CATLDTYNEQFF.